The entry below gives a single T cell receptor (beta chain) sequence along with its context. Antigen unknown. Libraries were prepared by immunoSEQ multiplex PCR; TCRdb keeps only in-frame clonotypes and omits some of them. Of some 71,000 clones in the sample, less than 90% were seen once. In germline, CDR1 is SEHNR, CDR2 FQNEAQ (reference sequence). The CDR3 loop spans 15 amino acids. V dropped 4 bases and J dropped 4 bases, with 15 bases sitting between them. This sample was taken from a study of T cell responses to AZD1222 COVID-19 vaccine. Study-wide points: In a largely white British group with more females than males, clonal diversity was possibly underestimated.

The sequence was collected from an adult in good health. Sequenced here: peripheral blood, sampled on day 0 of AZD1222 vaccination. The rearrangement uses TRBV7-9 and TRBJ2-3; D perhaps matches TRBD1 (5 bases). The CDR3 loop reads CASSSTTWGADTQYF. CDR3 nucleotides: TGTGCCAGCAGCTCCACGACGTGGGGCGCAGATACGCAGTATTTT.